One and the same sample provided the 30 T cell receptor beta chains below, sequenced in a study of cytomegalovirus exposure and HLA in healthy donors. Primers for the PCR totalled 60 Vbeta and 13 Jbeta. Profiling relied on immunoSEQ multiplex PCR, and the TCRdb table lists in-frame clones only, not all of them. This table holds over 90,000 clones, 81% found once. The sample consisted of PBMCs. These receptors originate from a man aged 35-49 years in good health and CMV-seropositive.

The V gene is TRBV10-3, the J gene TRBJ2-1; D is possibly TRBD1 (6 bases). Germline loops: CDR1 ENHRY, CDR2 SYGVKD. This CDR3 has 14 amino acids. Trimming removed 0 bases at V and 6 bases at J, with 9 bases between. CDR3 residues: CAISESLRGNEQFF. CDR3 sequence (DNA): TGTGCCATCAGTGAGTCTCTCAGGGGCAATGAGCAGTTCTTC.

This clone was seen a handful of times. V is TRBV29-1 and J is TRBJ2-1, with 10 bases fitting TRBD2. V trimming: 6 bases; J trimming: 5 bases; junction bases outside the gene matches: 10. Germline CDR1 and CDR2: SQVTM and ANQGSEA. This CDR3 contains 15 residues. In DNA form, the CDR3 reads TGCAGCGTCCCGTTCCTAGCGGGAGTCAACAATGAGCAGTTCTTC. Translated: CSVPFLAGVNNEQFF.

This chain uses TRBV9 with TRBJ1-4; 7 bases match TRBD1. Per the germline V gene, CDR1 is SGDLS and CDR2 is YYNGEE. J lost 6 bases, V lost 2 bases, and 4 bases had no gene match. The CDR3 runs 14 residues. In DNA form, the CDR3 reads TGTGCCAGCAGCGTCACAGGGGATTATGAAAAACTGTTTTTT. Translation gives CASSVTGDYEKLFF.

The genes are TRBV11-3 and TRBJ2-2, with 8 positions matching TRBD1. Germline V gene lookup returns CDR1 SGHNT and CDR2 YENEEA. V was clipped by 1 base and J by 6 bases; unmatched bases: 4. CDR3 length: 15 amino acids. The CDR3 coding sequence is TGTGCCAGCAGCTTAGTCGCACAGGGGGCCGGGGAGCTGTTTTTT. It codes for CASSLVAQGAGELFF.

This chain uses TRBV5-1 with TRBJ2-1, with D perhaps matching TRBD2 (6 bases). Germline CDR1 is SGHRS and CDR2 is YFSETQ. V lost 4 bases and J 8 bases, leaving 13 bases between the germline ends. The CDR3 spans 13 residues. CDR3 sequence reads: CASSILASDEQFF. The CDR3 DNA reads as TGCGCCAGCAGCATACTAGCTTCGGATGAGCAGTTCTTC.

The chain combines TRBV6-6 with TRBJ1-1; D gene uncertain. Per germline, CDR1 MNHNY and CDR2 SVGAGI (reference sequence). V lost 7 bases and J 0 bases, leaving 9 bases between the germline ends. CDR3 length: 13 amino acids. The CDR3 protein is CASTPKLNTEAFF. In DNA form, the CDR3 reads TGTGCCAGCACCCCTAAGTTGAACACTGAAGCTTTCTTT.

The chain combines TRBV18 with TRBJ2-7; D uncertain. The length of the CDR3 is 13 residues. V was pared by 0 bases and J by 4 bases, with 7 bases between. CDR1 and CDR2 (germline): KGHSH, LQKENI. The CDR3 nucleotides read TGTGCCAGCTCACCACCAGCCGGGTACGAGCAGTACTTC. Residues: CASSPPAGYEQYF.

This chain links TRBV18 with TRBJ2-1; D possibly corresponds to TRBD2 (5 bases). V lost 3 bases and J lost 6, with 12 bases in between. The germline V gene has CDR1 KGHSH and CDR2 LQKENI. The CDR3 has 14 amino acids. The DNA of the CDR3 is TGTGCCAGCTCACCCGGCGGAGGTGGCAATGAGCAGTTCTTC. The encoded protein is CASSPGGGGNEQFF.

The chain is built from TRBV9 and TRBJ1-1, with D maybe TRBD1 (5 bases). This CDR3 comprises 12 residues. The V gene's germline CDR1 is SGDLS and CDR2 YYNGEE. The germline V and J ends were trimmed by 4 bases and 3 bases, with 7 bases remaining between them. DNA for the CDR3: TGTGCCAGCAGCCCGGGGGACACTGAAGCTTTCTTT. This sequence encodes CASSPGDTEAFF.

CDR3 sequence: CASRAQGVYAEAFF. Here the CDR3 DNA reads TGTGCCAGTAGGGCACAGGGAGTTTACGCTGAAGCTTTCTTT. This chain links TRBV19 with TRBJ1-1, with a tentative D call TRBD1 (6 bases). The V end was cut by 6 bases, the J end by 6 bases, with 17 bases between. CDR1 is LNHDA, CDR2 SQIVND, per germline (reference sequence). There are 14 residues in the CDR3. The full variable domain, with the rest looked up from reference TRBV19 and TRBJ1-1, is DGGITQSPKYLFRKEGQNVTLSCEQNLNHDAMYWYRQDPGQGLRLIYYSQIVNDFQKGDIAEGYSVSREKKESFPLTVTSAQKNPTAFYLCASRAQGVYAEAFFGQGTRLTVV.

The genes are TRBV2 and TRBJ2-7; D possibly corresponds to TRBD1 (5 bases). The germline CDR1 and CDR2 sequences are SNHLY and FYNNEI. The length of the CDR3 is 12 residues. V shed 8 bases and J shed 6 bases, with 14 bases lying between them. CDR3 sequence: CASSGRVGEQYF. CDR3 coding DNA: TGTGCCAGCTCTGGCAGGGTCGGCGAGCAGTACTTC.

The V gene is TRBV5-4, the J gene TRBJ1-1; 7 nucleotides match TRBD1. CDR1 is SGHNT, CDR2 YYREEE, per germline (reference sequence). The CDR3 is 16 residues long. V was clipped by 0 bases and J by 0 bases; unmatched bases: 5. CDR3 in DNA: TGTGCCAGCAGCTTGGGGGGACAGCCCATGAACACTGAAGCTTTCTTT. Its protein product is CASSLGGQPMNTEAFF.

The chain has TRBV7-6 and TRBJ2-1; 15 bases agree with TRBD2. The CDR3 has 17 amino acids. CDR1 SGHVS and CDR2 FNYEAQ come from the germline V gene. V dropped 6 bases and J dropped 8; count of bases not matched to a gene: 11. This CDR3 reads CASSFTPGLAGGDEQFF. The DNA for the CDR3 is TGTGCCAGCAGTTTCACCCCGGGACTAGCGGGAGGCGATGAGCAGTTCTTC.

This clone was picked up a small number of times. The sample carries other DNA sequences with the same CDR3. This sequence joins TRBV14 and TRBJ2-3, with 9 bases fitting TRBD2. The CDR3 contains 17 residues. J lost 0 bases, V lost 0 bases, and 4 bases had no gene match. Germline values: CDR1 SGHDN, CDR2 FVKESK. The CDR3 nucleotides are TGTGCCAGCAGCCAAGATCGCCTAGCGGGGAGCACAGATACGCAGTATTTT. Translated: CASSQDRLAGSTDTQYF.

V is TRBV5-1 and J is TRBJ2-3, with D tentatively TRBD2 (5 bases). CDR1 and CDR2 (germline): SGHRS, YFSETQ. The CDR3 contains 15 residues. Trimming left V 0 bases short and J 2 bases short, with 10 bases between. The CDR3 DNA reads as TGCGCCAGCAGCTTGGAACCGGGATCCACAGATACGCAGTATTTT. Its protein is CASSLEPGSTDTQYF. Combining the CDR3 with reference TRBV5-1 and TRBJ2-3 gives the whole variable domain KAGVTQTPRYLIKTRGQQVTLSCSPISGHRSVSWYQQTPGQGLQFLFEYFSETQRNKGNFPGRFSGRQFSNSRSEMNVSTLELGDSALYLCASSLEPGSTDTQYFGPGTRLTVL.

This clone showed up just a few times. The V gene is TRBV9, the J gene TRBJ1-1; D is ambiguous. CDR1 SGDLS and CDR2 YYNGEE come from the germline V gene. Deletions cut 0 bases from V and 4 bases from J, with 13 bases between. CDR3 size: 15 residues. The CDR3: CASSVAGVAGTEAFF. CDR3 coding DNA: TGTGCCAGCAGCGTAGCTGGTGTGGCAGGCACTGAAGCTTTCTTT. Using reference TRBV9 and TRBJ1-1 for the parts outside the CDR3, the full variable domain is DSGVTQTPKHLITATGQRVTLRCSPRSGDLSVYWYQQSLDQGLQFLIQYYNGEERAKGNILERFSAQQFPDLHSELNLSSLELGDSALYFCASSVAGVAGTEAFFGQGTRLTVV.

This clone was seen just once. The chain is built from TRBV6-5 and TRBJ1-3; TRBD1 matches at 7 bases. Germline trimming cut 0 bases from V and 4 bases from J; bases unmatched to any gene: 6. Germline lookup yields CDR1 MNHEY and CDR2 SVGAGI. CDR3 length: 16 residues. CDR3 bases: TGTGCCAGCAGTTACTCCGGCAGGGGGTTCGGAAACACCATATATTTT. Its protein product is CASSYSGRGFGNTIYF.

The V and J genes are TRBV30 and TRBJ2-3; 8 bases align to TRBD2. The trim removed 1 base at V and 5 bases at J, leaving 8 bases unmatched. CDR3 size: 15 residues. Germline CDR1 GTSNPN, CDR2 SVGIG (reference sequence). The CDR3 DNA reads TGTGCCTGGAGTGACCCTCCGGGAGGGGGAGATACGCAGTATTTT. It translates to CAWSDPPGGGDTQYF.

The genes are TRBV27 and TRBJ2-7, with a weak D call TRBD2 (5 bases). V was cut by 2 bases and J by 2 bases, with 19 bases left in between. Germline V gene data show CDR1 as MNHEY and CDR2 as SMNVEV (reference sequence). This CDR3 contains 17 residues. CDR3 loop: CASSLAGLHKTAYEQYF. In DNA form, the CDR3 reads TGTGCCAGCAGTTTAGCGGGCCTCCACAAAACCGCCTACGAGCAGTACTTC.

The J gene is TRBJ2-6, the V gene TRBV2; D is perhaps TRBD1 (6 bases). V gave up 7 bases and J gave up 0 bases, with 10 bases separating them. The germline CDR1 and CDR2 sequences are SNHLY and FYNNEI. The CDR3 has 15 amino acids. CDR3 nucleotide sequence: TGTGCCAGCAAGACAGGCTACTCTGGGGCCAACGTCCTGACTTTC. It yields the protein CASKTGYSGANVLTF.

This chain joins TRBV2 and TRBJ1-2; 9 bases agree with TRBD1. The CDR3 consists of 15 residues. V shed 1 base and J 2 bases; nucleotides not matched to a gene: 2. Germline V gene data show CDR1 as SNHLY and CDR2 as FYNNEI. Here the CDR3 DNA reads TGTGCCAGCAGTGAAGGGGGACAGGGAAACTATGGCTACACCTTC. It yields the protein CASSEGGQGNYGYTF.

The V gene is TRBV11-2, the J gene TRBJ1-1; D unclear. This CDR3 spans 14 amino acids. From germline, CDR1 is SGHAT and CDR2 FQNNGV. V lost 5 bases and J 1 base, leaving 11 bases between the germline ends. CDR3 sequence: CASSPRGKNTEAFF. The CDR3 region has the DNA TGTGCCAGCAGCCCCCGCGGGAAGAACACTGAAGCTTTCTTT.

The chain carries TRBV18 and TRBJ1-5, with D uncertain. Germline values: CDR1 KGHSH, CDR2 LQKENI. V was clipped by 2 bases and J by 4 bases, with 6 bases between them. This CDR3 has 13 amino acids. CDR3 in DNA: TGTGCCAGCTCACCAGGCAGAAATCAGCCCCAGCATTTT. Protein product: CASSPGRNQPQHF.

The V gene is TRBV29-1, the J gene TRBJ2-1; perhaps TRBD2 as D (6 bases). Trimming removed 6 bases at V and 3 bases at J, with 12 bases between. The CDR3 is 13 amino acids. Germline V CDR1 and CDR2: SQVTM, ANQGSEA. The CDR3 sequence: CSVKEGFYNEQFF. In DNA form, the CDR3 reads TGCAGCGTAAAGGAGGGTTTCTACAATGAGCAGTTCTTC.

The rearrangement joins TRBV6-6 to TRBJ1-1, with 7 bases identical to TRBD1. This CDR3 comprises 14 residues. Germline assignment: CDR1 MNHNY and CDR2 SVGAGI (reference sequence). Losses at the gene ends were 8 bases for V and 1 base for J; bases not matched to a gene: 7. The CDR3 coding sequence is TGTGCCAGCGGCCGGGGGACAGCGAACACTGAAGCTTTCTTT. It translates to CASGRGTANTEAFF.

This clone was detected a few times. The V gene is TRBV7-9, the J gene TRBJ1-1; perhaps TRBD1 as D (5 bases). V lost 5 bases to trimming and J lost 2 bases, with 9 bases between them. The CDR3 runs to 13 residues. CDR1 is SEHNR and CDR2 is FQNEAQ in the germline V gene (reference sequence). This CDR3 is CASSNDRNTEAFF. DNA of the CDR3: TGTGCCAGCAGCAACGACAGAAACACTGAAGCTTTCTTT.

The CDR3 region is CASSWLARDEQFF. CDR3 nucleotide sequence: TGTGCCAGCAGTTGGCTAGCGAGGGATGAGCAGTTCTTC. This chain connects TRBV2 to TRBJ2-1; D possibly corresponds to TRBD2 (6 bases). The CDR3 is 13 residues long. Germline V lookup: CDR1 SNHLY, CDR2 FYNNEI. Trimming left V 5 bases short and J 8 bases short, with 13 bases between.

This clone was detected once. This chain uses TRBV9 with TRBJ2-1; TRBD1 matches 8 bases. J gave up 6 bases and V 2 bases, and 4 bases lay outside the gene matches. The CDR3 has 14 amino acids. Germline V gene data show CDR1 as SGDLS and CDR2 as YYNGEE. CDR3 sequence (DNA): TGTGCCAGCAGCGTTCAGGGGGCTCTCAATGAGCAGTTCTTC. Protein product: CASSVQGALNEQFF.

The chain has TRBV5-4 and TRBJ1-6, with unresolved D. Germline values: CDR1 SGHNT, CDR2 YYREEE (reference sequence). CDR3 length equals 13 residues. The ends were cut back, 5 bases at V and 10 bases at J, with 13 bases in the middle. The CDR3 sequence is CASSYDRGSPLHF. CDR3 coding DNA: TGTGCCAGCAGTTATGACCGGGGATCACCCCTCCACTTT.

This clone was recorded only once. This chain connects TRBV7-8 to TRBJ2-3, with 11 nucleotides matching TRBD1. This CDR3 is built from 17 residues. Trimming took 8 bases from V and 8 from J; bases not matched to a gene: 18. Per germline, CDR1 SGHVS and CDR2 FQNEAQ. The CDR3 sequence: CASLRTGGSRPTATQYF. The CDR3 DNA reads TGTGCCAGCCTCCGGACAGGGGGCTCACGGCCCACTGCTACGCAGTATTTT.